This TCR beta chain originates from a study of Graves' ophthalmopathy and Graves' hyperthyroidism. About the study: Peripheral blood was gathered at the point of initial diagnosis, before any treatment started. Study-level findings and limits: Stable hyperthyroidism and ophthalmopathy were told apart by a 13-signature model, which achieved around 90% sensitivity and almost 82% specificity. Most clonotypes expanded in thyroid above 0.001 frequency were present in blood too.

In this sample, this clonotype turned up many times. Antigen: not known. Moderate-to-severe activity, with CAS ≥3, NOSPECS ≥4 and duration under 3 months, characterized the donors with ophthalmopathy. Amplification targeted the TCR beta CDR3 regions, with RNA transcripts as the source material. Second-round multiplex PCR followed a first-round RT-PCR using HTBI primers. Each CDR3 protein is one row after TCRdb ran MiXCR on the multiplex PCR reads. The sample consists of approximately 480,000 distinct CDR3 sequences, 13% to 15% of them appearing once. The receptor was derived from a woman under 40 with Graves' ophthalmopathy. The sample taken for sequencing was blood.

For the CDR3, the DNA is TGTGCCAGCAGTTACCTGACAGGGGACGGGGAGCTGTTTTTT. Protein product: CASSYLTGDGELFF. The chain is built from TRBV6-2 or TRBV6-3 and TRBJ2-2; 8 positions match TRBD1. The CDR3 is 14 amino acids. J lost 7 bases, V lost 2 bases, and 3 bases had no gene match. Germline CDR1 MNHEY, CDR2 SVGEGT.